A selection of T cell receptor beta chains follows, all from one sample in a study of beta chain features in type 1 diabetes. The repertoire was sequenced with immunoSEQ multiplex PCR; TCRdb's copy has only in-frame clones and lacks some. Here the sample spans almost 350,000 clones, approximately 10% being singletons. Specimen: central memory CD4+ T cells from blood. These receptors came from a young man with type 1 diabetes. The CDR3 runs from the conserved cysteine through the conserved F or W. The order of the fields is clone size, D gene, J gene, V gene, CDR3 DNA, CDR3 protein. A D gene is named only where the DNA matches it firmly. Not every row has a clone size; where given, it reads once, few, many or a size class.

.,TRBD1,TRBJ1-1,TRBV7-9,TGTGCCAGCAGCTTAAGGCCCCGGGACAGGGGGTCCGGTGAAGCTTTCTTT,CASSLRPRDRGSGEAFF
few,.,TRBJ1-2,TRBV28,TGTGCCAGCAGTTTACTTACAGGGAGCTATGGCTACACCTTC,CASSLLTGSYGYTF
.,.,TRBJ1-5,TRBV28,TGTGCCAGCAGTTTTAAAGTTACCACTTATCAGCCCCAGCATTTT,CASSFKVTTYQPQHF
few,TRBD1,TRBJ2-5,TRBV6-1,TGTGCCAGCAGGGACAGGGGGCAAGAGACCCAGTACTTC,CASRDRGQETQYF
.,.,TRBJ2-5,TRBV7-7,TGTGCCAGCAGCTTAAGCCAGCAAGAGACCCAGTACTTC,CASSLSQQETQYF
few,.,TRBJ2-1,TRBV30,TGTGCCTGGAGTGGAAGCAATGAGCAGTTCTTC,CAWSGSNEQFF
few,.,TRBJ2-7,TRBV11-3,TGTGCCAGCAGCCCTGGGACACAGGCAGGTGGGGAGCAGTACTTC,CASSPGTQAGGEQYF
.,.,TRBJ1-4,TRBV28,TGTGCCAGCAGACGCACTGAGGAAAAACTGTTTTTT,CASRRTEEKLFF
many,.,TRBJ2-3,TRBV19,TGTGCCAGTAGTTCCTTCACAGATACGCAGTATTTT,CASSSFTDTQYF
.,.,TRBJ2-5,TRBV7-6,TGTGCCAGCAGCTCCCCACAGGAGGGAGAGACCCAGTACTTC,CASSSPQEGETQYF
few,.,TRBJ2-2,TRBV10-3,TGTGCCATCAGTGGACAACAGGGTTACACCGGGGAGCTGTTTTTT,CAISGQQGYTGELFF